This TCR beta chain was identified during a study of OX40 agonist ivuxolimab in advanced cancers. Whole-study context: Three individuals attained partial responses, comprising one hepatocellular carcinoma case and two cutaneous melanoma cases.

The protocol was immunoSEQ multiplex PCR, while the TCRdb copy is restricted to in-frame clones and leaves out a portion. This sample has 77,000 or so clones, with roughly 80% found just once. CDR3 length equals 14 residues. The trim removed 5 bases at V and 5 bases at J, leaving 4 bases unmatched. The germline CDR1 and CDR2 sequences are SGHTA and FQGNSA. This receptor was taken from an adult with an advanced solid tumor such as melanoma, head and neck, liver or kidney cancer. The V call is TRBV7-2, the J call TRBJ2-1; 9 bases map to TRBD2. Sequencing used CD4+ or CD8+ T cells sorted from blood, obtained in a trial of the OX40 agonist ivuxolimab. The CDR3 DNA follows: TGTGCCAGCAGCCGACTAGCGGTAAACAATGAGCAGTTCTTC. Translating it yields CASSRLAVNNEQFF.